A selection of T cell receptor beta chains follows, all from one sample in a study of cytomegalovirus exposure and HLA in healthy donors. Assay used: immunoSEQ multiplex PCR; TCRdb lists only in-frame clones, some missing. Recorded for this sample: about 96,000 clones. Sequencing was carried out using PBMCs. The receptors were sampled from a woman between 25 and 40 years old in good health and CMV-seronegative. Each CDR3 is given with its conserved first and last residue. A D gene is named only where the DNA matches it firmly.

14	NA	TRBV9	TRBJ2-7	TGTGCCAGCAGCCCAGGACAGTCAGCCGTGGAGCAGTACTTC	CASSPGQSAVEQYF
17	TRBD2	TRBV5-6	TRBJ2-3	TGTGCCAGCAGCCCCCGACTACACGGGGGGGAAGCAGATACGCAGTATTTT	CASSPRLHGGEADTQYF
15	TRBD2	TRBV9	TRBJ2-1	TGTGCCAGCAGCCAGACTAGCGGGGACTACAATGAGCAGTTCTTC	CASSQTSGDYNEQFF
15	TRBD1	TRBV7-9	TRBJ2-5	TGTGCCAGCAGGGCGACAGGGCTAGTGAGCGAGACCCAGTACTTC	CASRATGLVSETQYF
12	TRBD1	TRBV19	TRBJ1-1	TGTGCCAGTCAACAGGGGGCCCTTGAAGCTTTCTTT	CASQQGALEAFF
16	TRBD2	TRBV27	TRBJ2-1	TGTGCCAGCAGTCTCTTCTTAGCGGGGGGCAGGAATGAGCAGTTCTTC	CASSLFLAGGRNEQFF
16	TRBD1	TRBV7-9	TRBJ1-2	TGTGCCAGCAGCTTAGCTGGGACAGGCGATTCCTATGGCTACACCTTC	CASSLAGTGDSYGYTF
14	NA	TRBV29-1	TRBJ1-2	TGCAGCGTTGAAGATCTCTGGCGGAACTATGGCTACACCTTC	CSVEDLWRNYGYTF
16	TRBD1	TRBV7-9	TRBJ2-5	TGTGCCAGCAGCTTTCGGGACAGGGGATACCAAGAGACCCAGTACTTC	CASSFRDRGYQETQYF
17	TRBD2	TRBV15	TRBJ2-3	TGTGCCACCAGCAGAGCTCTGCGGCGGGAGGGTACAGATACGCAGTATTTT	CATSRALRREGTDTQYF
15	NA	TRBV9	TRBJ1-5	TGTGCCAGCAGCGTATCGGGGTTCATCGATCAGCCCCAGCATTTT	CASSVSGFIDQPQHF
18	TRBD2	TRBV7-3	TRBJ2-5	TGTGCCAGCAGCCAATATGGACTAGCGGGAAGGGGACACGAGACCCAGTACTTC	CASSQYGLAGRGHETQYF
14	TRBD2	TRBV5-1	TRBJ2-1	TGCGCCAGCAGCTTGCGGGGGGGATACAATGAGCAGTTCTTC	CASSLRGGYNEQFF
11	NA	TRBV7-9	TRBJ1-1	TGTGCCAGCGGGCGGGGAGCTGAAGCTTTCTTT	CASGRGAEAFF
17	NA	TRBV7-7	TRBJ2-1	TGTGCTAGCAGCTTAGCGTTAGCCCCGAGCTCCTACAATGAGCAGTTCTTC	CASSLALAPSSYNEQFF
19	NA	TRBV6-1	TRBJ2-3	TGTGCCAGCAGTGAATTCGGAAATAACGGGGAAGACCGCACAGATACGCAGTATTTT	CASSEFGNNGEDRTDTQYF
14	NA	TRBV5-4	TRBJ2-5	TGTGCCAGCAGCTTGGTTGAAGTCCAGGAGACCCAGTACTTC	CASSLVEVQETQYF
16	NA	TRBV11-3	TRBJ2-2	TGTGCCAGCAGCGCACACACCCAGGGGAACACCGGGGAGCTGTTTTTT	CASSAHTQGNTGELFF
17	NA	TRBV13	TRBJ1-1	TGTGCCAGCCGGGGAACGGATCGTGTTTGGGGGGATTCTGAAGCTTTCTTT	CASRGTDRVWGDSEAFF
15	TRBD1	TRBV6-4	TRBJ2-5	TGTGCCAGCAGTGACTCTCCGACAGGGCGGGAGACCCAGTACTTC	CASSDSPTGRETQYF
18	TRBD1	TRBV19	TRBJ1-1	TGTGCCAGTAGTATCTCTCGCTGGAGACAGGGGGTGAACACTGAAGCTTTCTTT	CASSISRWRQGVNTEAFF
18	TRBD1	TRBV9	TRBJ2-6	TGTGCCAGCAGCGCACGGGACAGGGTCTTCTCTGGGGCCAACGTCCTGACTTTC	CASSARDRVFSGANVLTF
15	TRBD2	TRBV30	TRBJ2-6	TGTGCCTGGGGTAGACTAGCATACGGGGCCAACGTCCTGACTTTC	CAWGRLAYGANVLTF
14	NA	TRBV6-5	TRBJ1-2	TGTGCCAGCAGTTACTCGAGCAGGGGATATGGCTACACCTTC	CASSYSSRGYGYTF
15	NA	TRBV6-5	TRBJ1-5	TGTGCCAGCAGTTACTCGATCGGTAGCAATCAGCCCCAGCATTTT	CASSYSIGSNQPQHF
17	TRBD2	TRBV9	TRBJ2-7	TGTGCCAGCAGCGCCACCCTCCTAGCGGGAGTGGTCTACGAGCAGTACTTC	CASSATLLAGVVYEQYF
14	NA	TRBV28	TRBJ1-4	TGTGCCAGCAGTTTAACCGCGGGAGGTAGAAAACTGTTTTTT	CASSLTAGGRKLFF
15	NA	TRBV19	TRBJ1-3	TGTGCCAGTAGGCCCACAGGGTCAGGTGGAAACACCATATATTTT	CASRPTGSGGNTIYF